Each of the 23 T cell receptor beta chains below was sequenced from the same sample in a study of blood T cell repertoires in COVID-19. Libraries were prepared by immunoSEQ multiplex PCR; TCRdb keeps only in-frame clonotypes and omits some of them. The sample carries some 190,000 clones, approximately 80% recorded once. Material for sequencing was PBMCs or T cells enriched from blood (not recorded which). These receptors originate from a man in his 60s who had been exposed to COVID-19.

The V and J genes are TRBV6-5 and TRBJ2-7, with D possibly matching TRBD2 (5 bases). Trimming took off 7 bases at V and 0 bases at J, with 13 bases between the two ends. The germline gives CDR1 MNHEY, CDR2 SVGAGI. The CDR3 consists of 14 residues. The CDR3 coding sequence is TGTGCCAGCACGCCTTCGGGGAGCTCCTACGAGCAGTACTTC. Translated, it gives CASTPSGSSYEQYF.

This clone was counted only a few times. V usage is TRBV6-6 and J usage is TRBJ1-1; D might be TRBD1 (6 bases). V lost 0 bases and J lost 1, with 6 bases in between. The CDR3 is 14 amino acids. Germline CDR1 MNHNY, CDR2 SVGAGI (reference sequence). CDR3 in amino acids: CASSYSTGNTEAFF. CDR3 coding DNA: TGTGCCAGCAGTTACTCGACAGGGAACACTGAAGCTTTCTTT.

The chain is built from TRBV7-3 and TRBJ2-3; 13 bases are shared with TRBD2. The junction had 5 bases not matched to a gene; V was cut back by 5 bases and J by 6 bases. The germline gives CDR1 SGHTA, CDR2 FQGTGA. CDR3 length: 15 amino acids. This CDR3 reads CASSRGTSGVDTQYF. In DNA, the CDR3 is TGTGCCAGCAGCCGCGGGACTAGCGGGGTCGATACGCAGTATTTT. Variable domain in full (rest from reference TRBV7-3 and TRBJ2-3): GAGVSQTPSNKVTEKGKYVELRCDPISGHTALYWYRQSLGQGPEFLIYFQGTGAADDSGLPNDRFFAVRPEGSVSTLKIQRTERGDSAVYLCASSRGTSGVDTQYFGPGTRLTVL.

This sequence joins TRBV5-1 and TRBJ2-3; TRBD2 agrees at 10 bases. This CDR3 is built from 14 residues. The junction had 4 bases not matched to a gene; V was cut back by 5 bases and J by 4 bases. Germline lookup yields CDR1 SGHRS and CDR2 YFSETQ. The CDR3 here is CASRAGGLPDTQYF. The CDR3 DNA follows: TGCGCCAGCAGAGCGGGAGGGCTCCCAGATACGCAGTATTTT.

The chain recombines TRBV5-1 with TRBJ2-5, with D perhaps matching TRBD1 (5 bases). Looked up from germline, CDR1 is SGHRS and CDR2 is YFSETQ. Trimming stripped 2 bases from V and 4 bases from J, with 15 bases between. CDR3 size: 15 residues. The chain's CDR3 is CASSFSAGSGETQYF. The CDR3 bases are TGCGCCAGCAGCTTTTCTGCAGGGTCGGGAGAGACCCAGTACTTC. The whole variable domain, remainder taken from reference TRBV5-1 and TRBJ2-5, is KAGVTQTPRYLIKTRGQQVTLSCSPISGHRSVSWYQQTPGQGLQFLFEYFSETQRNKGNFPGRFSGRQFSNSRSEMNVSTLELGDSALYLCASSFSAGSGETQYFGPGTRLLVL.

The CDR3 nucleotides read TGTGCCAGCAGCTTGGCTAGTCGGGGTGAAAAACTGTTTTTT. Its translation is CASSLASRGEKLFF. The rearrangement joins TRBV5-4 to TRBJ1-4; the D is unclear. The germline gives CDR1 SGHNT, CDR2 YYREEE (reference sequence). The CDR3 loop spans 14 amino acids. V lost 0 bases, J lost 7 bases, and 10 bases lay in between.

V and J are TRBV6-5 and TRBJ1-1; D ambiguous. The CDR3 covers 13 residues. V gave up 0 bases and J gave up 1 base, with 3 bases separating them. Germline CDR1 reads MNHEY; CDR2 reads SVGAGI. CDR3 in DNA: TGTGCCAGCAGTTACTCACAGAACACTGAAGCTTTCTTT. This translates into CASSYSQNTEAFF.

J is TRBJ2-3 and V is TRBV29-1; 8 bases agree with TRBD1. This CDR3 has 14 residues. Germline-derived CDR1 and CDR2 are SQVTM and ANQGSEA. V lost 7 bases, J lost 2 bases, and 8 bases stayed unmatched. The CDR3 nucleotides read TGCAGCGCTGGGCAGGACAGGGTCACAGATACGCAGTATTTT. Its translation: CSAGQDRVTDTQYF.

The chain has TRBV6-5 and TRBJ1-5, with 7 positions matching TRBD1. This CDR3 spans 15 amino acids. The germline V gene encodes CDR1 MNHEY and CDR2 SVGAGI. Trimming removed 6 bases from V and 1 base from J; junction bases left unmatched: 6. The CDR3 loop reads CASRLQGSSNQPQHF. DNA of the CDR3: TGTGCCAGCAGACTACAGGGGAGCAGCAATCAGCCCCAGCATTTT.

V usage is TRBV24-1 and J usage is TRBJ2-3; 8 bases match TRBD1. This CDR3 contains 15 residues. The J segment lost 2 bases and the V segment lost 8 bases, leaving 8 bases of the junction unmatched. Germline CDR1 is KGHDR and CDR2 is SFDVKD. This CDR3 reads CATTGTGIPTDTQYF. The CDR3 DNA reads as TGTGCCACCACCGGGACAGGTATCCCCACAGATACGCAGTATTTT.

V and J are TRBV7-2 and TRBJ2-6, with D possibly TRBD1 on 5 matching bases. Germline values: CDR1 SGHTA, CDR2 FQGNSA. The CDR3 length is 20 residues. The V end was cut by 0 bases, the J end by 0 bases, with 18 bases between. CDR3 DNA sequence: TGTGCCAGCAGCTTAGCGCTACGTCTTAGGGGTGTCTCTGGGGCCAACGTCCTGACTTTC. This gives the protein CASSLALRLRGVSGANVLTF.

This clone occurred a few times. The rearrangement uses TRBV7-8 and TRBJ1-1; tentative D call: TRBD1 (6 bases). Germline V gives CDR1 SGHVS, CDR2 FQNEAQ. The CDR3 extends over 14 amino acids. Between the trimmed V and J ends, which lost 4 bases and 1 base, there was a span of 10 bases. CDR3 sequence: CASSWGHENTEAFF. As DNA, the CDR3 is TGTGCCAGCAGCTGGGGACATGAGAACACTGAAGCTTTCTTT.

This clone was seen a handful of times. The chain combines TRBV7-2 with TRBJ2-1, with no clear D. The V gene's germline CDR1 is SGHTA and CDR2 FQGNSA. This CDR3 has 13 residues. V lost 5 bases, J lost 9 bases, and 14 bases lay in between. The CDR3 region is CASSLSPGGEQFF. CDR3 bases: TGTGCCAGCAGCCTTAGCCCCGGCGGTGAGCAGTTCTTC.

The genes are TRBV29-1 and TRBJ2-2, with 8 bases that match TRBD2. CDR1 and CDR2 (germline): SQVTM, ANQGSEA. The V gene end was trimmed by 6 bases and the J gene end by 1 base; junction bases not matched to a gene: 4. The CDR3 covers 14 residues. For the CDR3, the DNA is TGCAGCGTCAGTCTAGCGGGGAACACCGGGGAGCTGTTTTTT. Its protein is CSVSLAGNTGELFF.

The rearrangement links TRBV3-1 (or the pseudogene TRBV3-2) to TRBJ2-3; TRBD2 is a possible D gene (5 bases). The CDR3 is made up of 18 amino acids. The germline V gene encodes CDR1 LGHDT and CDR2 YNNKEL (reference sequence). Trimming cost V 0 bases and J 3 bases, with 19 bases left between them. DNA for the CDR3: TGTGCCAGCAGCCAAGAACAAACCGGGAAAATTAGAACAGATACGCAGTATTTT. It yields the protein CASSQEQTGKIRTDTQYF.

The sample holds a few counts of this clone. The CDR3 DNA reads TGTGCCAGCAGCCAAGGGCCGCGGTGGCAGGGGAACACCGGGGAGCTGTTTTTT. Protein product: CASSQGPRWQGNTGELFF. The chain employs TRBV14 and TRBJ2-2; a possible D gene is TRBD1 (5 bases). The germline V gene has CDR1 SGHDN and CDR2 FVKESK. This CDR3 spans 18 amino acids. Trimming took off 1 base at V and 1 base at J, with 16 bases between the two ends. Variable domain in full (rest from reference TRBV14 and TRBJ2-2): EAGVTQFPSHSVIEKGQTVTLRCDPISGHDNLYWYRRVMGKEIKFLLHFVKESKQDESGMPNNRFLAERTGGTYSTLKVQPAELEDSGVYFCASSQGPRWQGNTGELFFGEGSRLTVL.

This chain links TRBV28 with TRBJ1-2; TRBD1 might be the D (6 bases). This CDR3 spans 15 amino acids. Germline CDR1 and CDR2: MDHEN and SYDVKM. V lost 11 bases to trimming and J lost 0 bases, with 19 bases between them. CDR3 nucleotides: TGTGCCCTAAGGGGGAGGGGAACAGCTAACTATGGCTACACCTTC. Translating gives CALRGRGTANYGYTF.

This clone has a single count. The chain is built from TRBV24-1 and TRBJ2-7, with D tentatively TRBD2 (5 bases). This CDR3 region has 15 residues. Germline lookup yields CDR1 KGHDR and CDR2 SFDVKD. Deletions cut 4 bases from V and 0 bases from J, with 12 bases between. The CDR3 coding sequence is TGTGCCACCAGTGACTCCGCGGGTATCTCCTACGAGCAGTACTTC. Translating gives CATSDSAGISYEQYF.

The chain couples TRBV6-5 to TRBJ2-7; weak D call: TRBD1 (6 bases). CDR1 MNHEY and CDR2 SVGAGI come from the germline V gene. Trimming removed 5 bases at V and 3 bases at J, with 17 bases between. CDR3 length: 15 residues. This CDR3 is CASSQYLQGLYEQYF. The CDR3 nucleotides are TGTGCCAGCAGTCAATACCTACAGGGTCTCTACGAGCAGTACTTC.

The rearrangement joins TRBV3-1 (or the pseudogene TRBV3-2) to TRBJ2-1; 8 bases align to TRBD1. Germline V gives CDR1 LGHDT, CDR2 YNNKEL (reference sequence). This CDR3 has 14 residues. V was pared by 4 bases and J by 12 bases, with 11 bases of the junction left unmatched. In nucleotides, the CDR3 is TGTGCCAGCAGCCCGGACGGACAGGGTGTATGGCAGTTCTTC. It encodes CASSPDGQGVWQFF.

The V call is TRBV10-3, the J call TRBJ2-7; D not resolved. Deletions cut 9 bases from V and 2 bases from J, with 8 bases between. The CDR3 consists of 11 residues. Germline values: CDR1 ENHRY, CDR2 SYGVKD. The chain's CDR3 is CAIGPAYEQYF. Written as DNA, the CDR3 is TGTGCCATTGGCCCAGCCTACGAGCAGTACTTC.

The chain employs TRBV4-1 and TRBJ1-4, with TRBD1 matching over 10 bases. The CDR3 consists of 16 residues. Trimming took 3 bases from V and 5 from J; bases not matched to a gene: 6. Germline CDR1 is MGHRA and CDR2 is YSYEKL. CDR3 residues: CASSQFRTGGNEKLFF. DNA of the CDR3: TGCGCCAGCAGCCAGTTCCGGACAGGGGGGAATGAAAAACTGTTTTTT.

This clone was counted a few times. The chain has TRBV19 and TRBJ1-4; a weak D match, TRBD1 (5 bases). Germline V gene sequence: CDR1 LNHDA, CDR2 SQIVND (reference sequence). The CDR3 extends over 14 amino acids. Trimming took off 8 bases at V and 3 bases at J, with 13 bases between the two ends. CDR3 amino acids: CASRPGLANEKLFF. CDR3 bases: TGTGCCAGTCGACCAGGGTTGGCTAATGAAAAACTGTTTTTT.